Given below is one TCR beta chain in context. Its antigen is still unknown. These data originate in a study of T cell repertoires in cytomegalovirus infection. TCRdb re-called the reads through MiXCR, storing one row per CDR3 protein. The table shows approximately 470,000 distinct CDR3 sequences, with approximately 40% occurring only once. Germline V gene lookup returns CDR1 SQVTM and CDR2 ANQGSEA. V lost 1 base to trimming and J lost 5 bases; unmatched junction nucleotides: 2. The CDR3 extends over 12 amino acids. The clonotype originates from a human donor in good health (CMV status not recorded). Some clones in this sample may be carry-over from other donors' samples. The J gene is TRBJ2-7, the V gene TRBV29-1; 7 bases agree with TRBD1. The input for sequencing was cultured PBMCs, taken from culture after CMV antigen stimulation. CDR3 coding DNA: TGCAGCGTTGAAGTACAGGGGAACGAGCAGTACTTC. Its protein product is CSVEVQGNEQYF.